This T cell receptor beta chain is from a study of Graves' ophthalmopathy and Graves' hyperthyroidism (dated by TCRdb to 2016 to 2019). At the level of the whole study: A patient counted as having stable hyperthyroidism if there was no progression to ophthalmopathy within 18 months of follow-up. The study used signatures of the TCR beta repertoire to tell Graves' ophthalmopathy apart from Graves' hyperthyroidism and to predict which patients would progress to ophthalmopathy. In total, approximately 130 blood samples were TCR-sequenced: approximately 40 ophthalmopathy, some 72 hyperthyroidism and some 17 hyperthyroidism-to-ophthalmopathy patients. A discovery set of 100 patients (around 45 ophthalmopathy, 57 stable hyperthyroidism) was enrolled to explore V-J signatures distinguishing ophthalmopathy from hyperthyroidism. An independent validation cohort comprised some 18 hyperthyroidism patients and 15 to 17 patients who later progressed from hyperthyroidism to ophthalmopathy. In 6 or 7 hyperthyroidism patients, T-cell repertoires of thyroid tissue and blood were compared. After sampling, hyperthyroidism patients received methimazole starting at 30 mg daily, and ophthalmopathy patients received high-dose intravenous methylprednisolone.

Hyperthyroidism patients were newly diagnosed, with disease duration under 2 months, and aged 18 to 65 years. Patients were excluded if they had other autoimmune diseases, uncontrolled infections, pregnancy or lactation. Diagnosis relied on clinical symptoms, serum thyroxine, TRAb, thyroid ultrasound and orbital computed tomography. Total RNA was extracted with Trizol reagent and quality-checked on an Agilent 2100 Bioanalyzer. Including cysteine and phenylalanine, the CDR3 has 15 amino acids. The read is trimmed to its CDR3 DNA, 45 bases read in frame from base 1. The germline V end is reduced by 7 bases and the J end by 6 bases; junction bases left unmatched: 9. Via the germline V gene, CDR1 is SNHLY and CDR2 FYNNEI. TCR beta CDR3 regions were amplified from RNA transcripts for repertoire sequencing. The first round was an RT-PCR using HTBI primers with the Qiagen OneStep RT-PCR kit, and this first round was followed by a second-round multiplex PCR, then size selection and purification. Sequencing of the libraries was carried out on an Illumina HiSeq2000 in paired-end mode with 100 bp reads. Processing in the source paper ran as follows. Reads were processed with SOAPnuke, discarding reads with adapters, uncalled bases, mean Phred below 15, or no exact constant-primer or identifier match. High-quality paired reads were merged with COPE v1.2.5. Clonotypes were defined as unique nucleotide sequences and were aligned to IMGT TRB V, D and J references using MiTCR v1.1. The analysis was limited to V-J combinations with a frequency above 0.0001, which together covered more than 99% of repertoires. For each V-J combination, a TCR clonal expansion and chaos score was defined as the ratio of F50 clonal expansion to chaos observed in the TCRdist matrix. Welch's t-statistics and random forest were used to reduce the features to 10 to 15 V-J combinations, which were then used as input to a naive Bayes classifier. The Morisita-Horn index was used to measure how similar the thyroid and blood repertoires were. The public reads were run again by TCRdb, first through fastp at Q25 and then through MiXCR, and only productive beta chains were kept. Each record represents a unique CDR3 protein, reported with the most common genes and DNA among its rows. None of the V and J calls come from the authors' own analysis; TCRdb made them. This sample holds 560,000 or so distinct CDR3 sequences; 35% to 40% were observed only once. The leading ten clones occupy about 4.6% of the sample.

This clonotype was seen many times. This clone's antigen is unknown. Base qualities are missing; no much larger clone stands one base away. Broad study findings and their caveats: In cross-validation, the 13-signature model distinguished ophthalmopathy from stable hyperthyroidism with almost 90% sensitivity and almost 83% specificity, and in the test set the corresponding values were approximately 80% and 68%. Most expanded thyroid clonotypes with frequency above 0.001 were also detected in blood, suggesting blood repertoires may reflect the thyroid immune response. In validation, the model predicted ophthalmopathy progression with 55% to 71% sensitivity and 72.22% specificity; around twelve predicted patients were CT-confirmed with GO in a median of approximately 6.5 months. No statistical method was used to predetermine the sample size, and group allocation was not hidden from the investigators.

Sequenced material: peripheral blood or thyroid tissue (not recorded which). The clonotype comes from an adult man with Graves' hyperthyroidism. The chain uses TRBV2 and TRBJ1-5; a stretch of 10 junction bases matches TRBD1. CDR3 reads: CASNAGTGVGQPQHF. In nucleotide form, the sequence is TGTGCCAGCAACGCCGGGACAGGGGTGGGTCAGCCCCAGCATTTT.